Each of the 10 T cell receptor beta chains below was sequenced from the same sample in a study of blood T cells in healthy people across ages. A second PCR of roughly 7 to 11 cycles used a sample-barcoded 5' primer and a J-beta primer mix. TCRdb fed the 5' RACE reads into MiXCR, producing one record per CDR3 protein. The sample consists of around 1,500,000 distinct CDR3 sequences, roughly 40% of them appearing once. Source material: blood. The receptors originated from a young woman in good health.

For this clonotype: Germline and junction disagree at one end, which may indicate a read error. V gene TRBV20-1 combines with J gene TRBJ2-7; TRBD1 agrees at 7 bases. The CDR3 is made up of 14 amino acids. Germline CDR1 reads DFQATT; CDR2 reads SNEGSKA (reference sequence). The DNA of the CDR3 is TGCAGTGCTAGTTTTGGACAGGCGCCCTACGAGCAGTATTTC. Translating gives CSASFGQAPYEQYF.

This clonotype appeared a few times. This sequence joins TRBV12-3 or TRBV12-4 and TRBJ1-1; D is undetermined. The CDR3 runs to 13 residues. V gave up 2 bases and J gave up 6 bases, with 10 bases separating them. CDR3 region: CASSLTGRAEAFF. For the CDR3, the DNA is TGTGCCAGCAGTTTAACGGGGAGGGCTGAAGCTTTCTTT.

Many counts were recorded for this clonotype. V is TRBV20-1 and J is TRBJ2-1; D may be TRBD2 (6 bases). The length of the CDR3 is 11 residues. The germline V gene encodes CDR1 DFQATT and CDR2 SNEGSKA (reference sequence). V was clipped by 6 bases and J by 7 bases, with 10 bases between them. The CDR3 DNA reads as TGCAGTGCGGACCGGGGGAATGAGCAGTTCTTC. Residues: CSADRGNEQFF.

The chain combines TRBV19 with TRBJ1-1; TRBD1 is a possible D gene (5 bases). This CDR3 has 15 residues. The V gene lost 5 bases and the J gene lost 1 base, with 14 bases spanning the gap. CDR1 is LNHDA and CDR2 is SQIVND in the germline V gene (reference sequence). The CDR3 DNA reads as TGTGCCAGTAGTCCGGGCGGGGGTCCGAACACTGAAGCTTTCTTT. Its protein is CASSPGGGPNTEAFF.

This CDR3 reads CASSGTSGGAAQYF. In DNA, the CDR3 is TGTGCCAGCAGCGGGACTAGCGGGGGGGCGGCGCAGTATTTT. The chain is built from TRBV9 and TRBJ2-3, with 15 bases identical to TRBD2. The junction had 3 bases not matched to a gene; V was cut back by 3 bases and J by 10 bases. CDR1 and CDR2 from the germline V gene are SGDLS and YYNGEE. This CDR3 contains 14 residues.

CDR3 nucleotide sequence: TGCGCCAGCAGCCAAGGTCCACAAGCGACGGTTGATGGGCAGTTCTTC. Its translation is CASSQGPQATVDGQFF. The chain uses TRBV4-1 and TRBJ2-1, with D uncertain. Looked up from germline, CDR1 is MGHRA and CDR2 is YSYEKL. V lost 1 base and J 12 bases, leaving 22 bases between the germline ends. The CDR3 consists of 16 residues.

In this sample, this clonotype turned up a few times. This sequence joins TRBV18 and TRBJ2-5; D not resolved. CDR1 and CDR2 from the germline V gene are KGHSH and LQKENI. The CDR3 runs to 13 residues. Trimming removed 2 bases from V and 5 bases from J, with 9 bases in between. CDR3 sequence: CASSPVGKETQYF. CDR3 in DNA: TGTGCCAGCTCACCAGTAGGCAAGGAGACCCAGTACTTC.

CDR3 bases: TGTGCCAGCAGTTTAGCCGGACAGGGGGGAGCTTTCTTT. It yields the protein CASSLAGQGGAFF. The chain joins TRBV12-3 or TRBV12-4 to TRBJ1-1; TRBD1 matches 10 bases. CDR3 length equals 13 residues. The trim removed 0 bases at V and 10 bases at J, leaving 2 bases unmatched.

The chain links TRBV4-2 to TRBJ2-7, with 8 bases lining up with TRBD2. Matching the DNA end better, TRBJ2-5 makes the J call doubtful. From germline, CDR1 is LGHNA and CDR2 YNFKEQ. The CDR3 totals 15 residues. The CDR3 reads CASSQSAGVGETQYF. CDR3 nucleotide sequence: TGTGCCAGCAGCCAATCAGCGGGAGTGGGGGAGACCCAGTACTTC.

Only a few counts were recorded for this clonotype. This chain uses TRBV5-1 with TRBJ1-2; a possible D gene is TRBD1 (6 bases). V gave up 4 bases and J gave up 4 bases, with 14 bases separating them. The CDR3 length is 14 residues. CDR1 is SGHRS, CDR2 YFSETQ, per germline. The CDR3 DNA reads TGCGCCAGCAGCCCCACAGGGTACTCCTATGGCTACACCTTC. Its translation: CASSPTGYSYGYTF.